These 9 T cell receptor beta chains originate from one sample sequenced in a study of OX40 agonist ivuxolimab in advanced cancers. Assay used: immunoSEQ multiplex PCR; TCRdb lists only in-frame clones, some missing. The sample consists of roughly 75,000 clones, less than 90% of them appearing once. The sequences come from CD4+ or CD8+ T cells sorted from blood, collected in a trial of the OX40 agonist ivuxolimab. These receptors were collected from an adult with an advanced solid tumor such as melanoma, head and neck, liver or kidney cancer.

This rearrangement joins TRBV18 to TRBJ2-2; 7 bases are shared with TRBD1. The J segment lost 2 bases and the V segment lost 5 bases, leaving 5 bases of the junction unmatched. Germline V gives CDR1 KGHSH, CDR2 LQKENI. The CDR3 runs 15 residues. The CDR3 spells CASSTDRANTGELFF. The CDR3 DNA reads TGTGCCAGCTCAACCGACAGGGCCAACACCGGGGAGCTGTTTTTT.

V gene TRBV5-4 combines with J gene TRBJ1-1, with D maybe TRBD1 (6 bases). The length of the CDR3 is 17 residues. In germline, CDR1 is SGHNT, CDR2 YYREEE (reference sequence). The ends were cut back, 4 bases at V and 6 bases at J, with 25 bases in the middle. DNA for the CDR3: TGTGCCAGCAGCCATAAGTTCAGGGGCGGGATGAGAGCTGAAGCTTTCTTT. Translation: CASSHKFRGGMRAEAFF.

This clone has only a few counts. This CDR3 is also generated by other DNA sequences in the sample. V and J are TRBV5-6 and TRBJ1-2; the D is unclear. Germline values: CDR1 SGHDT, CDR2 YYEEEE. The CDR3 sequence is 13 residues long. Trimming cost V 0 bases and J 2 bases, with 5 bases left between them. The DNA for the CDR3 is TGTGCCAGCAGCTTGGGAGGGAACTATGGCTACACCTTC. Residues: CASSLGGNYGYTF.

The V and J genes are TRBV1 and TRBJ2-7; no check of the table's D call, TRBD1, against the DNA was made. TRBV1 is annotated as a pseudogene. CDR3 length: 14 amino acids. DNA of the CDR3: TGCACCAGCAGAAAGGACAGGCTCTACTACGAGCAGTACTTC. This sequence encodes CTSRKDRLYYEQYF.

This chain links TRBV7-3 with TRBJ2-5; the match to TRBD1 covers 7 bases. The CDR3 has 15 amino acids. Trimming took 2 bases from V and 2 from J; bases not matched to a gene: 5. CDR1 and CDR2 from the germline V gene are SGHTA and FQGTGA. The CDR3 coding sequence is TGTGCCAGCAGCTTACAGACAGGGCCACAAGAGACCCAGTACTTC. Protein: CASSLQTGPQETQYF.

This rearrangement joins TRBV19 to TRBJ1-4; weak D call: TRBD1 (6 bases). This CDR3 is built from 16 residues. Germline CDR1 and CDR2: LNHDA and SQIVND (reference sequence). Trimming took 3 bases from V and 4 from J, leaving 15 bases between them. The CDR3: CASSIGQQGGNEKLFF. The CDR3 DNA follows: TGTGCCAGTAGTATCGGTCAACAAGGGGGTAATGAAAAACTGTTTTTT.

The genes are TRBV11-3 and TRBJ2-2; TRBD1 aligns across 7 bases. The junction had 0 bases not matched to a gene; V was cut back by 1 base and J by 4 bases. Germline V gene data show CDR1 as SGHNT and CDR2 as YENEEA. The CDR3 is made up of 14 amino acids. This CDR3 is CASSLAGGTGELFF. In DNA, the CDR3 is TGTGCCAGCAGCTTAGCAGGGGGCACCGGGGAGCTGTTTTTT.

The rearrangement uses TRBV5-1 and TRBJ2-4, with D possibly TRBD1 on 5 matching bases. Deletions cut 3 bases from V and 0 bases from J, with 7 bases between. The germline gives CDR1 SGHRS, CDR2 YFSETQ. The CDR3 has 14 amino acids. The chain's CDR3 is CASSWGVAKNIQYF. The CDR3 DNA sequence: TGCGCCAGCAGCTGGGGCGTAGCCAAAAACATTCAGTACTTC.

CDR3 residues: CASSLGGRDTQYF. In nucleotides, the CDR3 is TGTGCCAGCAGCTTAGGGGGGCGGGATACGCAGTATTTT. This rearrangement joins TRBV7-9 to TRBJ2-3, with D perhaps matching TRBD1 (6 bases). V gave up 1 base and J gave up 6 bases, with 8 bases separating them. The CDR3 contains 13 residues. Germline CDR1 reads SEHNR; CDR2 reads FQNEAQ (reference sequence).